These T cell receptor beta chains were read from a single sample in a study of T cell repertoires in cytomegalovirus infection. TCRdb analysed the reads with MiXCR anew, one entry per CDR3 protein. Seen here are around 250,000 distinct CDR3 sequences, 15% to 20% observed once, and the top ten hold about half. Sequencing used CD8+ T cells from PBMCs. These receptors were taken from a human donor in good health (CMV status not recorded). Some clones in this sample may be carry-over from other donors' samples. CDR3s include the opening cysteine and the closing phenylalanine or tryptophan.

V gene	CDR3 protein
TRBV7-6	CASSLGLGFTDTQYF
TRBV28	CASSPGLAGAQVSYNEQFF
TRBV7-2	CASSPQAPNTGELFF
TRBV2	CASSQTGMGSYEQYF
TRBV7-9	CASSLSSGEHHSYEQYF
TRBV29-1	CSGDGGSYNEQFF
TRBV6-2/TRBV6-3	CASSAGRRGDTQYF
TRBV12-5	CASGPPGQRITGELFF
TRBV12-3/TRBV12-4	CASSLGLVNEQFF
TRBV6-2/TRBV6-3	CASTRDSLNTEAFF
TRBV6-2/TRBV6-3	CASSYGPYNEQFF
TRBV7-3	CASSLRRADFSTDTQYF
TRBV6-5	CASSPSKYLGETQYF
TRBV11-1	CASSLEETLETQYF
TRBV14	CASSQDLGTVNYGYTF
TRBV18	CASSPPSGDLEAFF
TRBV28	CASRGTDTQYF
TRBV7-2	CASSLVVRGSYEQYF
TRBV11-2	CASSLGGVYEQYF
TRBV7-6	CASSISPGQDTLPLQTPLHF
TRBV6-5	CASSYRVPDTQYF
TRBV7-9	CASSLAGFTDTQYF
TRBV2	CASSARVDYNEQFF
TRBV7-6	CASSLKQGARVGGANVLTF
TRBV6-5	CASSYLPDGGHSTDTQYF
TRBV5-6	CASSLRQGRWYEQYF
TRBV12-3/TRBV12-4	CASSLWVTTDNTEAFF
TRBV28	CASSQEENSPLHF
TRBV7-2	CASSEAGQRGAEQYF
TRBV7-9	CASSLVQTSRHGYTF
TRBV9	CASSPWTSRGEETQYF
TRBV27	CASSRGAGISYNSPLHF
TRBV10-3	CAISESDITGELFF
TRBV6-5	CASTVLTGGEAFF
TRBV12-3/TRBV12-4	CASSFMPEENTDTQYF
TRBV2	CASSTTSGVYNEQFF
TRBV28	CASSFWTEYSNQPQHF
TRBV5-5	CASSLVQRHTEAFF
TRBV29-1	CSVDRSRPPNEQFF
TRBV6-5	CASSDLGQPTYEQYF
TRBV4-1	CASSQDRSASNTGELFF
TRBV20-1	CSARDHGSMYEQYF
TRBV29-1	CSVEDGGWDGYTF
TRBV28	CASSLRAGLPQETQYF
TRBV7-6	CASVSPSSYEQYF
TRBV12-3/TRBV12-4	CASSFRKTWKDSNQPQHF
TRBV12-3/TRBV12-4	CASSLSGGGGYGYTF
TRBV28	CASSLEPEAFF
TRBV10-3	CAISDQGEGYTF
TRBV11-2	CASAPRPDEAFF
TRBV28	CASSPRIRGRETQYF
TRBV7-2	CASSLSWRGIQETQYF